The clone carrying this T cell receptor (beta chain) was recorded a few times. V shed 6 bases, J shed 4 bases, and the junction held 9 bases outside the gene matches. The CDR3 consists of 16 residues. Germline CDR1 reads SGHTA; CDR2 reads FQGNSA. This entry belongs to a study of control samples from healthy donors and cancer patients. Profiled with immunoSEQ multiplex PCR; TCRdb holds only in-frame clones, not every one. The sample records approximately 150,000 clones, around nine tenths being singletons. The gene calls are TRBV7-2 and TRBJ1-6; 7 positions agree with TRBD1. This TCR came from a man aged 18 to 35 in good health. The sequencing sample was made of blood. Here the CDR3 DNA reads TGTGCCAGCAGGATAAGCGGACAGGATTATAATTCACCCCTCCACTTT. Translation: CASRISGQDYNSPLHF.